This T cell receptor beta chain originates from a study of blood T cell repertoires in COVID-19. Overall study: The study drew acute and convalescent COVID-19 samples from the United States, Italy and Spain. Sources were T cells, B-cell-depleted T cells, or PBMCs; the material itself was cDNA or gDNA.

Per the study methods: For nucleated cells, counts were estimated from reference gene primer amplification. Repertoires were generated with immunoSEQ multiplex PCR, while TCRdb's copy carries only in-frame clones and drops some. The V and J calls and the clone size are those of that table, but D and trimming were determined from the DNA. The top ten hold around 5.9% of the sample, which has around 190,000 clones, around 79% seen once. V lost 8 bases, J lost 10 bases, and 21 bases lay in between. The germline V gene encodes CDR1 SNHLY and CDR2 FYNNEI. The CDR3 extends over 14 amino acids. This chain links TRBV2 with TRBJ2-1; D is perhaps TRBD1 (7 bases). Sample: peripheral blood. The sequence came from a woman in her thirties or forties with COVID-19, enrolled during active disease. CDR3 in DNA: TGTGCCAGCCAGTCAGGGGGGCCCGCCGGGGAGCAGTTCTTC. Translating gives CASQSGGPAGEQFF.